One sample yielded the 5 T cell receptor beta chains listed below, sequenced in a study of Ad26.COV2.S vaccination and SARS-CoV-2 variants. Treatment: approximately 18 received Ad26.COV2.S at low or high dose, single or two shots; 5 received placebo; per-sample allocation not given. Vaccine and placebo recipients were sampled on day 63 after the first injection. Data came from immunoSEQ multiplex PCR; TCRdb stores just in-frame clones and leaves some out. The sample records roughly 320,000 clones, 87% being singletons. Sequencing used peripheral blood, obtained in a trial of Ad26.COV2.S vaccine versus placebo. The receptors shown here come from a person aged 18-65 years who received the Ad26.COV2.S COVID-19 vaccine or a placebo.

The chain employs TRBV6-1 and TRBJ2-3; D uncertain. This CDR3 spans 16 amino acids. With 2 bases removed from V and 3 bases from J, the gap between germline ends came to 15 bases. Per germline, CDR1 MNHNS and CDR2 SASEGT. For the CDR3, the DNA is TGTGCCAGCAGTGAAAACCCGGGTTCCAAGACAGATACGCAGTATTTT. Translating it yields CASSENPGSKTDTQYF.

The gene calls are TRBV2 and TRBJ2-3, with 9 bases aligning to TRBD2. The CDR3 is 21 amino acids. Germline lookup yields CDR1 SNHLY and CDR2 FYNNEI. The ends lost 4 bases at V and 3 bases at J; junction bases unmatched: 23. The CDR3 region is CASSGPRGSGGHYLLTDTQYF. In DNA form, the CDR3 reads TGTGCCAGCAGTGGCCCCAGGGGGAGCGGGGGGCATTATTTACTTACAGATACGCAGTATTTT.

Written as DNA, the CDR3 is TGTGCCAGCAGAGGGGGTGGAAACACCATATATTTT. This sequence encodes CASRGGGNTIYF. The chain carries TRBV2 and TRBJ1-3, with D tentatively TRBD1 (6 bases). Germline CDR1 and CDR2: SNHLY and FYNNEI. Trimming shortened V by 6 bases and J by 3 bases, and 6 bases separated the two germline ends. The CDR3 has 12 residues.

The chain combines TRBV4-2 with TRBJ1-2; D not certain. Looked up from germline, CDR1 is LGHNA and CDR2 is YNFKEQ. The CDR3 covers 16 residues. V lost 0 bases and J lost 3, with 14 bases in between. The CDR3 loop reads CASSQDTDRAYYGYTF. CDR3 nucleotide sequence: TGTGCCAGCAGCCAAGATACCGACCGCGCCTACTATGGCTACACCTTC.

The J gene is TRBJ2-1, the V gene TRBV6-2 or TRBV6-3, with no clear D. From germline, CDR1 is MNHEY and CDR2 SVGEGT. The CDR3 totals 17 residues. The V and J ends lost 2 bases and 3 bases respectively, with 17 bases between them. The CDR3 loop reads CASSYPVFRVDYNEQFF. The CDR3 DNA sequence: TGTGCCAGCAGTTACCCAGTATTTAGGGTTGACTACAATGAGCAGTTCTTC.